Shown below are 29 T cell receptor beta chains from a single sample sequenced in a study of shared clonotypes between healthy human individuals. Sequenced by immunoSEQ multiplex PCR; TCRdb stores in-frame clones only, minus some. Among roughly 2.5 million clones listed, around nine tenths were seen once. Sequencing was carried out using naive CD4+ T cells sorted from blood. The subset denotes: CD45RA+ positively selected. The receptors were sampled from a man between 18 and 29 years old in good health.

V is TRBV28 and J is TRBJ1-5; 8 nucleotides agree with TRBD1. The ends lost 10 bases at V and 2 bases at J; junction bases unmatched: 4. This CDR3 has 13 amino acids. Germline V gene data show CDR1 as MDHEN and CDR2 as SYDVKM. The CDR3 nucleotides are TGTGCCACGAAGACAGGGGGCAATCAGCCCCAGCATTTT. It translates to CATKTGGNQPQHF.

The chain joins TRBV18 to TRBJ2-5; D might be TRBD2 (5 bases). The CDR3 is 15 amino acids. Trimming took 2 bases from V and 3 from J, leaving 13 bases between them. Germline V lookup: CDR1 KGHSH, CDR2 LQKENI. CDR3 region: CASSPSGFREETQYF. The DNA for the CDR3 is TGTGCCAGCTCACCATCGGGGTTTAGAGAAGAGACCCAGTACTTC.

This chain connects TRBV18 to TRBJ2-1; TRBD2 is a possible D gene (7 bases). This CDR3 contains 15 residues. In germline, CDR1 is KGHSH, CDR2 LQKENI. The V end lost 0 bases, the J end lost 6 bases, and 12 bases lay between the germline ends. The CDR3, as DNA: TGTGCCAGCTCACCACCACAGGGAGGGGGCAATGAGCAGTTCTTC. It translates to CASSPPQGGGNEQFF.

The rearrangement links TRBV5-5 to TRBJ1-2; 9 positions agree with TRBD1. The germline CDR1 and CDR2 sequences are SGHKS and YYEKEE (reference sequence). This CDR3 has 18 amino acids. The V segment lost 5 bases and the J segment 4 bases; nucleotides outside the gene matches: 18. The CDR3, as DNA: TGTGCCAGCAGTCCCATCTCAAACCGGACAGGGGTCTCCTATGGCTACACCTTC. The encoded protein is CASSPISNRTGVSYGYTF.

The chain employs TRBV28 and TRBJ2-7; D gene uncertain. V lost 4 bases and J 7 bases, leaving 11 bases between the germline ends. Germline V gene lookup returns CDR1 MDHEN and CDR2 SYDVKM. The CDR3 spans 12 residues. The CDR3 loop reads CASSSTWWEQYF. CDR3 bases: TGTGCCAGCAGTTCCACTTGGTGGGAGCAGTACTTC.

The V and J genes are TRBV18 and TRBJ2-1; D is ambiguous. With 0 bases removed from V and 6 bases from J, the gap between germline ends came to 9 bases. This CDR3 comprises 14 residues. Germline V gene sequence: CDR1 KGHSH, CDR2 LQKENI. CDR3 loop: CASSPPTKGNEQFF. The DNA of the CDR3 is TGTGCCAGCTCACCACCGACCAAAGGCAATGAGCAGTTCTTC.

This chain joins TRBV10-3 and TRBJ1-4; D gene uncertain. The CDR3 runs to 13 residues. With 8 bases removed from V and 8 bases from J, the gap between germline ends came to 15 bases. Per germline, CDR1 ENHRY and CDR2 SYGVKD. CDR3 region: CAIQREREEKLFF. The CDR3 nucleotides read TGTGCCATCCAAAGGGAGCGGGAGGAAAAACTGTTTTTT.

Of note for this clone: Other DNA sequences in this specimen translate into the identical CDR3. The chain recombines TRBV2 with TRBJ2-1; possibly TRBD1 for D (5 bases). V was clipped by 2 bases and J by 1 base, with 6 bases between them. The germline gives CDR1 SNHLY, CDR2 FYNNEI. The length of the CDR3 is 14 residues. The CDR3 region is CASSEQGSYNEQFF. The CDR3 DNA follows: TGTGCCAGCAGTGAACAGGGTTCCTACAATGAGCAGTTCTTC.

V gene TRBV14 combines with J gene TRBJ2-5, with unresolved D. The CDR3 spans 15 residues. Trimming stripped 4 bases from V and 4 bases from J, with 16 bases between. CDR1 SGHDN and CDR2 FVKESK come from the germline V gene. CDR3 DNA sequence: TGTGCCAGCAGCCCCCATGGCACCATAGCAGAGACCCAGTACTTC. Protein product: CASSPHGTIAETQYF.

The J gene is TRBJ2-1, the V gene TRBV27; TRBD1 aligns across 11 bases. The CDR3 runs to 14 residues. CDR1 and CDR2 from the germline V gene are MNHEY and SMNVEV (reference sequence). V trimming: 6 bases; J trimming: 4 bases; junction bases outside the gene matches: 2. The CDR3 nucleotides read TGTGCCAGCAGGGGGACAGGGGGGTACAATGAGCAGTTCTTC. Its protein is CASRGTGGYNEQFF.

The J gene is TRBJ1-2, the V gene TRBV10-3; D gene uncertain. Germline loops: CDR1 ENHRY, CDR2 SYGVKD. Trimming shortened V by 10 bases and J by 7 bases, and 22 bases separated the two germline ends. CDR3 length equals 14 residues. CDR3 protein: CATRIGGELGGYTF. CDR3 in DNA: TGTGCCACCCGGATAGGAGGCGAACTCGGTGGCTACACCTTC.

The chain combines TRBV5-4 with TRBJ2-1, with TRBD2 matching over 14 bases. J gave up 12 bases and V 4 bases, and 3 bases lay outside the gene matches. Looked up from germline, CDR1 is SGHNT and CDR2 is YYREEE (reference sequence). The CDR3 length is 13 residues. CDR3 DNA: TGTGCCAGCAGCATGGGGACTAGCGGGGGGCAGTTCTTC. As protein: CASSMGTSGGQFF.

The V gene is TRBV4-3, the J gene TRBJ2-7; TRBD1 aligns across 8 bases. The V gene's germline CDR1 is LGHNA and CDR2 YSLEER. The V gene end was trimmed by 2 bases and the J gene end by 2 bases; junction bases not matched to a gene: 5. This CDR3 is built from 15 residues. CDR3 sequence reads: CASSQSMDRAYEQYF. Here the CDR3 DNA reads TGCGCCAGCAGCCAATCGATGGACAGGGCCTACGAGCAGTACTTC.

The chain links TRBV6-6 to TRBJ2-7; TRBD1 aligns across 8 bases. After removal of 5 bases from V and 3 bases from J, the junction contained 12 bases not matched to a gene. This CDR3 spans 16 amino acids. Looked up from germline, CDR1 is MNHNY and CDR2 is SVGAGI (reference sequence). Here the CDR3 DNA reads TGTGCCAGCAGTCCGATAACGACAGGGGCGGGCTACGAGCAGTACTTC. It encodes CASSPITTGAGYEQYF.

V gene TRBV5-1 combines with J gene TRBJ2-7; D remains ambiguous. Germline V gene data show CDR1 as SGHRS and CDR2 as YFSETQ. This CDR3 is 16 amino acids long. Trimming took off 1 base at V and 2 bases at J, with 16 bases between the two ends. The CDR3 protein is CASSLSYMGQPYEQYF. The CDR3 bases are TGCGCCAGCAGCTTGTCCTATATGGGCCAGCCCTACGAGCAGTACTTC.

On this clone itself: This same CDR3 is encoded by further DNA sequences in the sample. The chain combines TRBV29-1 with TRBJ2-2, with D hard to call. V was pared by 4 bases and J by 4 bases, with 4 bases between. Germline V gives CDR1 SQVTM, CDR2 ANQGSEA. The CDR3 loop spans 11 amino acids. The CDR3 is CSVVGTGELFF. In nucleotides, the CDR3 is TGCAGCGTTGTGGGCACCGGGGAGCTGTTTTTT.

The gene calls are TRBV5-1 and TRBJ2-1; 9 nucleotides line up with TRBD1. Looked up from germline, CDR1 is SGHRS and CDR2 is YFSETQ. This CDR3 has 16 residues. The ends lost 4 bases at V and 8 bases at J; junction bases unmatched: 13. The CDR3 here is CASSARPGTGNYEQFF. DNA of the CDR3: TGCGCCAGCAGCGCCCGTCCCGGGACAGGGAACTATGAGCAGTTCTTC.

In the case of this clone: At the DNA level, this CDR3 is encoded by other sequences in the same sample as well. J is TRBJ2-5 and V is TRBV15; D perhaps matches TRBD1 (5 bases). The CDR3 extends over 14 amino acids. CDR1 and CDR2 from the germline V gene are LNHNV and YYDKDF (reference sequence). V lost 0 bases and J lost 2, with 7 bases in between. The CDR3: CATSRDRAQETQYF. The CDR3 bases are TGTGCCACCAGCAGAGACAGGGCGCAAGAGACCCAGTACTTC.

The chain joins TRBV7-9 to TRBJ1-2; possible D gene TRBD1, 5 bases. Germline CDR1 and CDR2: SEHNR and FQNEAQ (reference sequence). This CDR3 contains 14 residues. Trimming removed 1 base at V and 8 bases at J, with 14 bases between. As DNA, the CDR3 is TGTGCCAGCAGCTTAGGAAGAGGGGAGGGCGGCTACACCTTC. Translation gives CASSLGRGEGGYTF.

The chain has TRBV11-2 and TRBJ2-3, with 9 nucleotides matching TRBD2. V shed 1 base, J shed 4 bases, and the junction held 6 bases outside the gene matches. The length of the CDR3 is 16 residues. Germline values: CDR1 SGHAT, CDR2 FQNNGV. CDR3 nucleotides: TGTGCCAGCAGCTTAGTTGGCGGGGGGGCCGCAGATACGCAGTATTTT. It is translated as CASSLVGGGAADTQYF.

The rearrangement links TRBV6-6 to TRBJ1-1, with D possibly being TRBD1 (5 bases). The germline V gene has CDR1 MNHNY and CDR2 SVGAGI (reference sequence). CDR3 length: 16 residues. With 0 bases removed from V and 5 bases from J, the gap between germline ends came to 16 bases. CDR3 sequence: CASSYSPPGGGTEAFF. The CDR3 DNA sequence: TGTGCCAGCAGTTACTCTCCCCCGGGGGGAGGGACTGAAGCTTTCTTT.

As DNA, the CDR3 is TGCGCCAGCAACGAGGGGACTAGCGGGAGCAATGAGCAGTTCTTC. It yields the protein CASNEGTSGSNEQFF. The V gene is TRBV10-1, the J gene TRBJ2-1, with 14 bases aligning to TRBD2. V trimming: 7 bases; J trimming: 6 bases; junction bases outside the gene matches: 5. Germline values: CDR1 WNHNN, CDR2 SYGVQD (reference sequence). The CDR3 sequence is 15 residues long.

The J gene is TRBJ1-2, the V gene TRBV30, with D possibly TRBD1 on 5 matching bases. The germline V and J ends were trimmed by 1 base and 4 bases, with 16 bases remaining between them. In germline, CDR1 is GTSNPN, CDR2 SVGIG (reference sequence). The CDR3 has 15 residues. The CDR3 coding sequence is TGTGCCTGGAGTGCCTTGTCGTGGGGCCGCTATGGCTACACCTTC. Amino acids: CAWSALSWGRYGYTF.

This clone appeared a single time. The sample has other DNA sequences that encode this CDR3 too. The chain uses TRBV19 and TRBJ1-2; D gene ambiguous. Germline CDR1 reads LNHDA; CDR2 reads SQIVND (reference sequence). The CDR3 consists of 11 residues. V lost 3 bases and J 9 bases, leaving 8 bases between the germline ends. The CDR3 is CASSIGESYTF. DNA of the CDR3: TGTGCCAGTAGTATCGGGGAGAGCTACACCTTC.

The chain joins TRBV6-5 to TRBJ2-5, with D possibly TRBD2 on 6 matching bases. Germline CDR1 reads MNHEY; CDR2 reads SVGAGI. The ends were cut back, 2 bases at V and 7 bases at J, with 17 bases in the middle. This CDR3 region has 15 residues. The CDR3 sequence: CASSYGAGIIWTQYF. In DNA form, the CDR3 reads TGTGCCAGCAGTTACGGGGCGGGGATTATATGGACCCAGTACTTC.

The chain is built from TRBV6-5 and TRBJ2-2; tentative D call: TRBD1 (5 bases). CDR3 length: 15 residues. The V and J ends lost 6 bases and 0 bases respectively, with 11 bases between them. CDR1 is MNHEY, CDR2 SVGAGI, per germline. CDR3 in DNA: TGTGCCAGCAGCGCAGCAGGGTCGAACACCGGGGAGCTGTTTTTT. It translates to CASSAAGSNTGELFF.

This clone was counted once. V and J are TRBV10-3 and TRBJ2-5; TRBD1 is a possible D gene (6 bases). The CDR3 has 15 residues. The V end was cut by 11 bases, the J end by 1 base, with 20 bases between. Germline loops: CDR1 ENHRY, CDR2 SYGVKD. The CDR3 region has the DNA TGTGCCGCTTCCAGGGGAGTAACCCCCCAAGAGACCCAGTACTTC. This sequence encodes CAASRGVTPQETQYF.

A note on this clone: Other DNA sequences in this specimen translate into the identical CDR3. The chain couples TRBV2 to TRBJ1-5; 10 bases agree with TRBD1. The V gene's germline CDR1 is SNHLY and CDR2 FYNNEI. The CDR3 contains 14 residues. Trimming removed 4 bases from V and 5 bases from J; junction bases left unmatched: 2. The CDR3 loop is CASSGTGGDQPQHF. CDR3 sequence (DNA): TGTGCCAGCAGTGGGACAGGGGGGGATCAGCCCCAGCATTTT.

The chain recombines TRBV30 with TRBJ2-3; tentative D call: TRBD1 (6 bases). CDR1 and CDR2 (germline): GTSNPN, SVGIG (reference sequence). Trimming took 5 bases from V and 4 from J, leaving 16 bases between them. This CDR3 is 14 amino acids long. For the CDR3, the DNA is TGTGCCTGGGGGGGCCGCTCTTGGTCAGATACGCAGTATTTT. Protein: CAWGGRSWSDTQYF.